The clone carrying this T cell receptor beta chain was counted once. These data come from a study of shared clonotypes between healthy human individuals. At the deep level, the assay was run. Here immunoSEQ multiplex PCR was the method, and the copy in TCRdb shows in-frame clones only, minus some. This table holds over a million clones, 70% to 80% found once. Only Caucasian adults living in Nashville, Tennessee made up the donor group. The length of the CDR3 is 14 residues. The germline CDR1 and CDR2 sequences are SGHTA and FQGNSA. V shed 3 bases, J shed 7 bases, and the junction held 8 bases outside the gene matches.

The chain couples TRBV7-2 to TRBJ2-7; 8 bases fit TRBD2. This TCR was recovered from a young man in good health. Sequencing was performed on memory CD4+ T cells sorted from blood. The subset denotes: CD45RA-negative fraction. The CDR3 DNA sequence: TGTGCCAGCAGCTTGAGCGGGAGCTTGGGAGAGCAGTACTTC. Translation: CASSLSGSLGEQYF. The full variable domain, with the rest looked up from reference TRBV7-2 and TRBJ2-7, is GAGVSQSPSNKVTEKGKDVELRCDPISGHTALYWYRQSLGQGLEFLIYFQGNSAPDKSGLPSDRFSAERTGGSVSTLTIQRTQQEDSAVYLCASSLSGSLGEQYFGPGTRLTVT.